This section outlines one T cell receptor (beta chain) sequence together with its context. Its cognate antigen is unknown. Amplification of TCR beta CDR3 regions was performed using RNA transcripts as template. HTBI primers were the set used in a first-round RT-PCR of the TCR CDR3. Via MiXCR, TCRdb re-called the multiplex PCR reads, giving one row per CDR3 protein. The sample comprises nearly 750,000 distinct CDR3 sequences, 35% of which are singletons, and more than 25% rests with the top ten. These data are taken from a study of T cells in Graves' hyperthyroidism and ophthalmopathy. General study findings and limits: Ophthalmopathy was model-predicted a median roughly 6.3 months pre-onset. Blood also held most thyroid clonotypes expanded beyond 0.001. From stable hyperthyroidism, ophthalmopathy was separated by a 13 V-J model.

Trimming stripped 1 base from V and 4 bases from J, with 13 bases between. Germline assignment: CDR1 LNHDA and CDR2 SQIVND (reference sequence). This CDR3 has 15 amino acids. The genes are TRBV19 and TRBJ1-1; D is ambiguous. The clonotype was recovered from a woman aged 40 to 50 with Graves' hyperthyroidism. Sequencing was carried out using blood. CDR3 coding DNA: TGTGCCAGTAGTATAGGGCCCATGATGGGCACTGAAGCTTTCTTT. Encoded protein: CASSIGPMMGTEAFF.